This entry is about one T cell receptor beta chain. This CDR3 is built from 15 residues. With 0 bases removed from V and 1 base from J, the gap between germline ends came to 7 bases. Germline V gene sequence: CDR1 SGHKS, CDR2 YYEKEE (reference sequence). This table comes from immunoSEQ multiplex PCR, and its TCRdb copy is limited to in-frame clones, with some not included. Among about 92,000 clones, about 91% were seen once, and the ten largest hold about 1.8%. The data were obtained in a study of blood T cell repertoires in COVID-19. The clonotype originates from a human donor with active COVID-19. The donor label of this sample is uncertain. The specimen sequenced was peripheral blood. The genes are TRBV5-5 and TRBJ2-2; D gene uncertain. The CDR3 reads CASSLAELNTGELFF. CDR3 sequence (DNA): TGTGCCAGCAGCTTGGCCGAGTTGAACACCGGGGAGCTGTTTTTT.